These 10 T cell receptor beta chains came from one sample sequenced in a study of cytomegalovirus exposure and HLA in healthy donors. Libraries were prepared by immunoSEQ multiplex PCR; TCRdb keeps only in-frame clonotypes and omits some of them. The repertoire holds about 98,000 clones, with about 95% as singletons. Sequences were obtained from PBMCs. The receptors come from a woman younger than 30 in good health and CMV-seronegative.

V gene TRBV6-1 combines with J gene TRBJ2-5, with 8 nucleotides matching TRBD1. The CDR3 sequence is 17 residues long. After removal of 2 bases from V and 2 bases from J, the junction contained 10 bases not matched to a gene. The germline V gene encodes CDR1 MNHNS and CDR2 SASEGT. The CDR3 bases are TGTGCCAGCAGTGAACCCTTACAGGGGGTGAGACAAGAGACCCAGTACTTC. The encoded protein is CASSEPLQGVRQETQYF.

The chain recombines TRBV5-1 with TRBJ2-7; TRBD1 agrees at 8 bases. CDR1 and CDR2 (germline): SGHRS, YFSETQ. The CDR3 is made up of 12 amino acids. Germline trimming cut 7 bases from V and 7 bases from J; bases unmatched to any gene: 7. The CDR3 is CASCDQGAEQYF. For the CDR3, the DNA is TGCGCCAGCTGTGATCAGGGGGCAGAGCAGTACTTC.

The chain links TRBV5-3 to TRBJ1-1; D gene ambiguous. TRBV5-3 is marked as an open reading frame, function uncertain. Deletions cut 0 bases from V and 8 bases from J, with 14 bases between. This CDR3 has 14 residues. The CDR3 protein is CARSLGPPQWEAFF. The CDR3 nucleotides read TGTGCCAGAAGCTTGGGGCCTCCCCAATGGGAAGCTTTCTTT.

CDR3 nucleotide sequence: TGTGCCAGCAGCTCTCGCTCCGGACAGGGGGTAATCGGAAAACTGTTTTTT. Protein product: CASSSRSGQGVIGKLFF. V and J are TRBV14 and TRBJ1-4; the match to TRBD1 covers 10 bases. The CDR3 consists of 17 residues. The trim removed 5 bases at V and 10 bases at J, leaving 16 bases unmatched. Germline V gene sequence: CDR1 SGHDN, CDR2 FVKESK.

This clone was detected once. The DNA of the CDR3 is TGCGCCAGCAGCTACCAGGGTACGGGAAACACCATATATTTT. Encoded protein: CASSYQGTGNTIYF. The chain employs TRBV4-1 and TRBJ1-3, with D possibly TRBD1 on 5 matching bases. The V and J ends lost 5 bases and 4 bases respectively, with 12 bases between them. Germline V gene data show CDR1 as MGHRA and CDR2 as YSYEKL. The CDR3 is 14 amino acids.

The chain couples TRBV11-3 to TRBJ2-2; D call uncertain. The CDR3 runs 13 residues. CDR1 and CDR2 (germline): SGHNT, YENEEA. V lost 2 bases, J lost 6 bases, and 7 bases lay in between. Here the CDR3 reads CASSLLASGELFF. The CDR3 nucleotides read TGTGCCAGCAGCTTATTAGCTTCCGGGGAGCTGTTTTTT.

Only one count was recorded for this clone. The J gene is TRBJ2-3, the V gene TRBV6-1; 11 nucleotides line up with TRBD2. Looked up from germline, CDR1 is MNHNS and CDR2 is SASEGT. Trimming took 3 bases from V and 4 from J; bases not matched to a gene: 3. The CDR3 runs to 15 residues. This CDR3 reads CASSDSGGAADTQYF. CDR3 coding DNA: TGTGCCAGCAGTGATAGCGGGGGGGCGGCAGATACGCAGTATTTT.

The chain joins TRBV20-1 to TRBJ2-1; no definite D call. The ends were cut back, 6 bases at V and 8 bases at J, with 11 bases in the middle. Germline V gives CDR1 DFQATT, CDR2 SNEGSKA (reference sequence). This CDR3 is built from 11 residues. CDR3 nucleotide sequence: TGCAGTGCAAGACTGTATCATGAGCAGTTCTTC. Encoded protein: CSARLYHEQFF.

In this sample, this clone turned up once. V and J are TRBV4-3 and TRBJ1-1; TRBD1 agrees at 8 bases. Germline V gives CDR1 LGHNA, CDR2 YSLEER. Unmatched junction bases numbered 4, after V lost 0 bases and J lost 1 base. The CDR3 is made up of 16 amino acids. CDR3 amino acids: CASSQDPQGANTEAFF. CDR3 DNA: TGCGCCAGCAGCCAAGATCCGCAGGGGGCGAACACTGAAGCTTTCTTT.

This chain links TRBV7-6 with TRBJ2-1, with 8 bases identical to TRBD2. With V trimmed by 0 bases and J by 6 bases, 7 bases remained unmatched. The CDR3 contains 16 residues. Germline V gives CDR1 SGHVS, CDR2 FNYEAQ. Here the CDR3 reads CASSLAAGGGSNEQFF. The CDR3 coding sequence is TGTGCCAGCAGCTTAGCGGCGGGGGGAGGGTCCAATGAGCAGTTCTTC.